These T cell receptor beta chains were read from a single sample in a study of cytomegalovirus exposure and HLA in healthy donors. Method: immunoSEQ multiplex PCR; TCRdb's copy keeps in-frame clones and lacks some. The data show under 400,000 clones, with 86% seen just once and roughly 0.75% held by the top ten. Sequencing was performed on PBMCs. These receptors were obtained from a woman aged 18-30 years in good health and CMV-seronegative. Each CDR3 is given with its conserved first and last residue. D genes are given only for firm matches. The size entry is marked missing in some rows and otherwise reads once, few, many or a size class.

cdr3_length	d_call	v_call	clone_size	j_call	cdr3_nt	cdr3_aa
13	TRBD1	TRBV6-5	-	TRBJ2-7	TGTGCCAGCGGTAGACAGGGGCGGAACGAGCAGTACTTC	CASGRQGRNEQYF
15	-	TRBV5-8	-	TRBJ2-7	TGTGCCAGCAGCTTTAAAGGACAGCCTTTTTACGAGCAGTACTTC	CASSFKGQPFYEQYF
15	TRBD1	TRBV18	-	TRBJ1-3	TGTGCCAGCTCCGAGGGACAGAGTCGTGTTAACACCATATATTTT	CASSEGQSRVNTIYF
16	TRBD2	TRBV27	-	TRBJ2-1	TGTGCCAGCAGTCCCCCAGGAGCGGGAGGGTACAATGAGCAGTTCTTC	CASSPPGAGGYNEQFF
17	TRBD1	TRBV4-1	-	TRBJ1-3	TGCGCCAGCAGCCACGGGGACAGGGTGAGCTCTGGAAACACCATATATTTT	CASSHGDRVSSGNTIYF
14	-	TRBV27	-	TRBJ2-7	TGTGCCAGCACCCCAGGGGTGGGGTTCAACGAGCAGTACTTC	CASTPGVGFNEQYF
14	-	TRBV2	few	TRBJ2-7	TGTGCCAGCAGTGTCAGCAGGGTATCCTACGAGCAGTACTTC	CASSVSRVSYEQYF
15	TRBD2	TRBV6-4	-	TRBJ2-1	TGTGCCAGCAGTGATACGTGGGGGGGGTACAATGAGCAGTTCTTC	CASSDTWGGYNEQFF
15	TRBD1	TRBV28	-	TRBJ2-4	TGTGCCAGCAGTTTGGGGTGGGACAGGAAAAACATTCAGTACTTC	CASSLGWDRKNIQYF
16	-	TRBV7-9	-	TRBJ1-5	TGTGCCAGCAGCTTAGGAGGAAGGGGTTTCGATCAGCCCCAGCATTTT	CASSLGGRGFDQPQHF
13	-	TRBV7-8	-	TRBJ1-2	TGTGCCAGCCCGGCCGGGACTCGCTATGGCTACACCTTC	CASPAGTRYGYTF
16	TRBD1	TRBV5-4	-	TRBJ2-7	TGTGCCAGCAGCTACAGGACAGGGGCCGTGGTCTACGAGCAGTACTTC	CASSYRTGAVVYEQYF
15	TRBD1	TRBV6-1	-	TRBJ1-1	TGTGCCAGCAGGAAACAGGGGGAGCTGAACACTGAAGCTTTCTTT	CASRKQGELNTEAFF
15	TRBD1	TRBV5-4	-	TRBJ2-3	TGTGCCAGCAGCTTGGACCCAGGGGGAGAAGATACGCAGTATTTT	CASSLDPGGEDTQYF
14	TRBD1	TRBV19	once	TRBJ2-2	TGTGCCAGTACCTGGACAGGGGGCGCCGGGGAGCTGTTTTTT	CASTWTGGAGELFF
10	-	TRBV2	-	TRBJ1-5	TGTGCCAGCAATCGCAGGTTCCAGCATTTT	CASNRRFQHF